The rows below give T cell receptor beta chains drawn from one sample of a study of shared clonotypes between healthy human individuals. Using immunoSEQ multiplex PCR, the repertoire was profiled, and TCRdb retains in-frame clones only, with some absent. The table shows hundreds of thousands of clones, with roughly 97% occurring only once. The material sequenced was naive CD4+ T cells sorted from blood. The source is a woman aged 25-40 years in good health. Each CDR3 is given with its conserved first and last residue. The D gene is left open where the match is weak. Where a row states a size, it is once, few, many or the class of an expanded clone; other rows omit it.

size,J,V,D,DNA,CDR3
once,TRBJ2-4,TRBV11-2,NA,TGTGCCAGCAGCTACCCCCGGGCCAAAAACATTCAGTACTTC,CASSYPRAKNIQYF
NA,TRBJ2-3,TRBV7-8,NA,TGTGCCAGCAGCTTAGATGTAGGGCAGACGCAGTATTTT,CASSLDVGQTQYF
NA,TRBJ2-7,TRBV15,TRBD1,TGTGCCACCAGCAGAGATGACTCGGGGACAGGGGACTACGAGCAGTACTTC,CATSRDDSGTGDYEQYF
few,TRBJ2-7,TRBV28,NA,TGTGCCAGCAGGCCCCTCTCTGGTTTGTACTTC,CASRPLSGLYF
NA,TRBJ2-7,TRBV5-4,NA,TGTGCCAGCAGCTTGACAGGCCGCCGCGAGCAGTACTTC,CASSLTGRREQYF
NA,TRBJ2-7,TRBV28,NA,TGTGCCAGCAGTACTCAGCCAGGGTTGGGGGAGCAGTACTTC,CASSTQPGLGEQYF
NA,TRBJ1-5,TRBV28,TRBD1,TGTGCCAGCTGTACAGGGGGCGCGAATCAGCCCCAGCATTTT,CASCTGGANQPQHF
NA,TRBJ1-5,TRBV4-1,TRBD1,TGCGCCAGCAGCCCGTCCCCTGGACAGGGTCGGCAGCCCCAGCATTTT,CASSPSPGQGRQPQHF
NA,TRBJ2-1,TRBV6-1,TRBD2,TGTGCCAGCAGTGGACGCGGGGGGACTGCCTACAATGAGCAGTTCTTC,CASSGRGGTAYNEQFF
NA,TRBJ2-2,TRBV5-1,TRBD2,TGCGCCAGCAGCTTGTGGGGAGGGTACACCGGGGAGCTGTTTTTT,CASSLWGGYTGELFF
NA,TRBJ2-7,TRBV30,TRBD2,TGTGCCTGGAGTATCACTAGCGGGAGGTACGAGCAGTACTTC,CAWSITSGRYEQYF
NA,TRBJ2-7,TRBV2,TRBD1,TGTGCCAGCAGTATTAGACAGGGCTACTACGAGCAGTACTTC,CASSIRQGYYEQYF
NA,TRBJ2-7,TRBV5-4,TRBD1,TGTGCCAGCAGCAAGCTAGACAGGGGGCATTACGAGCAGTACTTC,CASSKLDRGHYEQYF
once,TRBJ1-1,TRBV18,NA,TGTGCCAGCTCACCACAGGGGGGGATGAACACTGAAGCTTTCTTT,CASSPQGGMNTEAFF
NA,TRBJ2-7,TRBV6-5,TRBD2,TGTGCCAGCAGTTACCCTCACCCCGGACCGGGGGGGGAGCAGTACTTC,CASSYPHPGPGGEQYF
NA,TRBJ1-4,TRBV30,TRBD1,TGTGCCATGGACAGGGGTGGGGAAAAACTGTTTTTT,CAMDRGGEKLFF
NA,TRBJ1-2,TRBV15,NA,TGTGCCACCAGCAGAGTACAGGGCGACGGCTACACCTTC,CATSRVQGDGYTF
NA,TRBJ1-5,TRBV25-1,NA,TGTGCCAGCAGTGGGGGTTCAGGGCCTCAGCCCCAGCATTTT,CASSGGSGPQPQHF
NA,TRBJ2-5,TRBV9,TRBD2,TGTGCCAGCAGCGTAGACGGCGGGAGGTACCAAGAGACCCAGTACTTC,CASSVDGGRYQETQYF